This is a list of T cell receptor beta chains from one sample in a study of shared clonotypes between healthy human individuals. Sequenced by immunoSEQ multiplex PCR; TCRdb stores in-frame clones only, minus some. Among 400,000 to 500,000 clones listed, 76% were seen once. The specimen was PBMCs. Receptors were obtained from a woman aged 40 to 55 in good health. Some clones in this sample may be carry-over from other donors' samples. The CDR3 runs from the conserved cysteine through the conserved F or W. The D gene is left open where the match is weak. Clone sizes are given selectively: once, few, many, or a class where the clone is expanded.

size,D,V,J,CDR3,DNA
once,NA,TRBV28,TRBJ2-7,CASSFSTYEQYF,TGTGCCAGCAGTTTCTCCACCTACGAGCAGTACTTC
few,TRBD2,TRBV5-4,TRBJ2-7,CASSLGSLLAGEQYF,TGTGCCAGCAGCCTGGGAAGTTTACTAGCGGGAGAGCAGTACTTC
NA,NA,TRBV7-8,TRBJ2-2,CASSLRDTDETGELFF,TGTGCCAGCAGCTTAAGGGACACCGATGAAACCGGGGAGCTGTTTTTT
NA,NA,TRBV29-1,TRBJ1-1,CSVEDQQGTEAFF,TGCAGCGTTGAAGACCAGCAAGGCACTGAAGCTTTCTTT
NA,TRBD2,TRBV5-1,TRBJ2-3,CASSLSLAGFTDTQYF,TGCGCCAGCAGCTTGAGCCTAGCGGGATTCACAGATACGCAGTATTTT
NA,NA,TRBV12-5,TRBJ2-3,CASGTTGLPENTQYF,TGTGCTAGTGGAACCACGGGACTGCCCGAGAATACGCAGTATTTT
few,NA,TRBV28,TRBJ1-2,CASREGLRGYTF,TGTGCCAGCAGAGAAGGGTTGAGGGGCTACACCTTC
NA,NA,TRBV4-1,TRBJ2-1,CASSQETGPYNEQFF,TGCGCCAGCAGCCAAGAAACAGGACCCTACAATGAGCAGTTCTTC
NA,TRBD1,TRBV10-3,TRBJ1-4,CAIRAGTGIEKLFF,TGTGCCATCAGAGCCGGGACAGGGATTGAAAAACTGTTTTTT
few,TRBD2,TRBV12-5,TRBJ2-1,CASGLVPLAENNEQFF,TGTGCTAGTGGTTTGGTACCCCTAGCGGAGAACAATGAGCAGTTCTTC
NA,NA,TRBV7-2,TRBJ2-7,CASSLQGGQTYEQYF,TGTGCCAGCAGCTTACAGGGCGGACAGACCTACGAGCAGTACTTC
NA,TRBD1,TRBV25-1,TRBJ1-2,CASSGRTGIYGYTF,TGTGCCAGCAGTGGACGGACAGGCATCTATGGCTACACCTTC
NA,NA,TRBV11-1,TRBJ2-2,CASSSGHPTWTGELFF,TGTGCCAGCAGCTCAGGACACCCAACTTGGACCGGGGAGCTGTTTTTT
NA,NA,TRBV7-6,TRBJ1-1,CASSLTETNTEAFF,TGTGCCAGCAGCTTAACAGAAACGAACACTGAAGCTTTCTTT
once,NA,TRBV2,TRBJ1-1,CAGVPSGRNTEAFF,TGTGCCGGAGTGCCCTCGGGTAGGAACACTGAAGCTTTCTTT
NA,NA,TRBV18,TRBJ2-6,CASSPSGSGANVLTF,TGTGCCAGCTCACCATCAGGATCTGGGGCCAACGTCCTGACTTTC
NA,NA,TRBV2,TRBJ2-2,CASSERPWATGELFF,TGTGCCAGCAGTGAACGCCCTTGGGCTACCGGGGAGCTGTTTTTT
NA,TRBD2,TRBV7-9,TRBJ2-1,CASSLASGLAGPYNEQFF,TGTGCCAGCAGCTTAGCATCAGGGCTAGCGGGGCCCTACAATGAGCAGTTCTTC
once,TRBD1,TRBV5-1,TRBJ2-7,CASSLGQGVVYEQYF,TGCGCCAGCAGCTTAGGACAGGGGGTGGTTTACGAGCAGTACTTC
NA,NA,TRBV5-1,TRBJ2-5,CASSWDNQETQYF,TGCGCCAGCAGCTGGGACAACCAAGAGACCCAGTACTTC
NA,TRBD2,TRBV10-2,TRBJ2-5,CASRGAGGRETQYF,TGCGCCAGCAGGGGAGCGGGAGGGAGGGAGACCCAGTACTTC
NA,TRBD2,TRBV4-2,TRBJ2-7,CASSQEAGSSYEQYF,TGTGCCAGCAGCCAAGAAGCGGGGAGCTCCTACGAGCAGTACTTC
few,NA,TRBV6-1,TRBJ2-7,CASSEAGTGAYEQYF,TGTGCCAGCAGTGAAGCAGGGACGGGTGCCTACGAGCAGTACTTC
NA,NA,TRBV19,TRBJ1-3,CASSIGAAGSGNTIYF,TGTGCCAGTAGTATTGGGGCAGCCGGCTCTGGAAACACCATATATTTT
NA,TRBD1,TRBV7-6,TRBJ1-2,CASSLSHRGLGGYTF,TGTGCCAGCAGCTTATCCCACAGGGGATTAGGCGGCTACACCTTC
NA,NA,TRBV5-1,TRBJ2-3,CASSLTRGVTDTQYF,TGCGCCAGCAGCTTGACCAGGGGAGTGACAGATACGCAGTATTTT
many,TRBD1,TRBV5-6,TRBJ1-2,CASSVRGQTNYGYTF,TGTGCCAGCAGCGTCCGGGGACAGACTAACTATGGCTACACCTTC
NA,TRBD2,TRBV4-1,TRBJ2-1,CASSLLSGRRDEQFF,TGCGCCAGCAGCCTCTTAAGCGGGAGGCGCGATGAGCAGTTCTTC
NA,NA,TRBV5-6,TRBJ2-7,CASSLLPRTYEQYF,TGTGCCAGCAGCTTGCTTCCGCGAACCTACGAGCAGTACTTC
NA,NA,TRBV11-2,TRBJ2-2,CASSFLTNTGELFF,TGTGCCAGCAGCTTTCTAACGAACACCGGGGAGCTGTTTTTT
NA,NA,TRBV5-6,TRBJ1-2,CASSLDVTDYGYTF,TGTGCCAGCAGCTTAGACGTTACGGACTATGGCTACACCTTC
NA,NA,TRBV19,TRBJ2-2,CASSSAGENTGELFF,TGTGCCAGTAGTAGCGCAGGAGAGAACACCGGGGAGCTGTTTTTT
NA,NA,TRBV2,TRBJ2-7,CASNEGADFSATYEQYF,TGTGCCAGCAATGAAGGGGCTGACTTCTCTGCCACCTACGAGCAGTACTTC
NA,NA,TRBV4-2,TRBJ2-1,CASSQRSSSYNEQFF,TGTGCCAGCAGCCAACGAAGCAGCTCCTACAATGAGCAGTTCTTC
NA,TRBD2,TRBV6-6,TRBJ2-7,CASSYQAGTFYEQYF,TGTGCCAGCAGTTATCAAGCGGGAACCTTTTACGAGCAGTACTTC
NA,NA,TRBV27,TRBJ1-2,CASSPLVGGLGYTF,TGTGCCAGCAGTCCCCTCGTGGGGGGCCTTGGCTACACCTTC
NA,TRBD1,TRBV18,TRBJ2-2,CASSAGTGNTGELFF,TGTGCCAGCTCGGCCGGGACAGGGAACACCGGGGAGCTGTTTTTT
once,NA,TRBV7-8,TRBJ2-5,CASTLHSISHQETQYF,TGTGCCAGCACCTTACACAGTATTTCCCACCAAGAGACCCAGTACTTC
NA,TRBD1,TRBV6-5,TRBJ2-7,CASSYSTGGIYEQYF,TGTGCCAGCAGTTACTCGACAGGGGGCATCTACGAGCAGTACTTC
NA,TRBD2,TRBV7-2,TRBJ2-7,CASSFSGSYEQYF,TGTGCCAGCAGCTTTAGCGGGTCATACGAGCAGTACTTC
once,NA,TRBV28,TRBJ1-2,CASGKSVRRNYGYTF,TGTGCCAGCGGTAAAAGCGTCCGGCGAAACTATGGCTACACCTTC
NA,NA,TRBV21-1,TRBJ2-2,CASSKGSGRGGELFF,TGTGCCAGCAGCAAAGGGAGCGGGAGAGGCGGGGAGCTGTTTTTT
NA,NA,TRBV4-2,TRBJ2-1,CASSQDTLEGEQFF,TGTGCCAGCAGCCAAGACACCCTAGAGGGTGAGCAGTTCTTC
few,TRBD1,TRBV18,TRBJ2-7,CASSSRPTGITYEQYF,TGTGCCAGCTCATCTCGACCGACAGGGATCACCTACGAGCAGTACTTC
few,NA,TRBV9,TRBJ2-1,CASSVSHNEQFF,TGTGCCAGCAGCGTTAGTCACAATGAGCAGTTCTTC
NA,NA,TRBV5-5,TRBJ2-5,CASNIGWDTQETQYF,TGTGCCAGCAACATTGGGTGGGACACCCAAGAGACCCAGTACTTC
few,NA,TRBV6-5,TRBJ2-1,CASTSGRGNNEQFF,TGTGCCAGCACCTCTGGCCGGGGAAACAATGAGCAGTTCTTC
NA,TRBD1,TRBV28,TRBJ1-1,CASSFQGALNTEAFF,TGTGCCAGCAGTTTTCAGGGGGCCTTGAACACTGAAGCTTTCTTT
NA,TRBD2,TRBV27,TRBJ2-7,CASSPRPGLLAVGSYEQYF,TGTGCCAGCAGTCCACGGCCGGGACTCCTAGCGGTAGGCTCCTACGAGCAGTACTTC
NA,TRBD1,TRBV7-9,TRBJ2-1,CASSLGDRTTNEQFF,TGTGCCAGCAGCTTAGGGGACAGGACTACAAATGAGCAGTTCTTC
NA,TRBD2,TRBV7-3,TRBJ2-6,CASSPRLAGHSGANVLTF,TGTGCCAGCAGCCCGAGACTAGCGGGCCACTCTGGGGCCAACGTCCTGACTTTC
NA,NA,TRBV5-8,TRBJ1-2,CASSLQSASYGYTF,TGTGCCAGCAGCTTGCAGTCAGCCTCCTATGGCTACACCTTC
NA,NA,TRBV7-2,TRBJ1-1,CASSSRRRGNTEAFF,TGTGCCAGCAGCTCCAGACGCAGGGGAAACACTGAAGCTTTCTTT
NA,NA,TRBV5-1,TRBJ2-3,CASSLGRARDTQYF,TGCGCCAGCAGCTTGGGGCGGGCCAGAGATACGCAGTATTTT